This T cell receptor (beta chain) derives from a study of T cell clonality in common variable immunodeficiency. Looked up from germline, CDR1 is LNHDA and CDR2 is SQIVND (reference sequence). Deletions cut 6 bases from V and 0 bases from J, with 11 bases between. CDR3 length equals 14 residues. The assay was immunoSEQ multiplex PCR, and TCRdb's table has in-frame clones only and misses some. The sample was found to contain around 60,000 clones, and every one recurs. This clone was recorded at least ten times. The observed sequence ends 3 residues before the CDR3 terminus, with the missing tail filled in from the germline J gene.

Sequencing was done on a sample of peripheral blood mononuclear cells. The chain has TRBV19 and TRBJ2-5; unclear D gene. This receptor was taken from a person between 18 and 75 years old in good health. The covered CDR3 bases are TGTGCCAGTAGCCTACTACTGTACCAAGAGACC. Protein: CASSLLLYQET. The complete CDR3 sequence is CASSLLLYQETQYF.